The 10 T cell receptor beta chains given below trace back to one sample, sequenced in a study of T cells in localized non-small cell lung cancer. Produced via immunoSEQ multiplex PCR; TCRdb's table is partial and in-frame only. The data show 13,000 or so clones, with 28% seen just once and roughly 6.8% held by the top ten. Material: lung tumor tissue, obtained before any cancer treatment. Receptors originate from a female donor of 60 years or more with stage I lung adenocarcinoma.

This clone was counted between two and nine times. The V gene is TRBV6-8, the J gene TRBJ2-3; D unresolved. V was cut by 6 bases and J by 0 bases, with 7 bases left in between. CDR3 length: 13 amino acids. The V gene's germline CDR1 is MNHGY and CDR2 SAAAGT. CDR3 coding DNA: TGTGCCAGCAGACCCGACAGCACAGATACGCAGTATTTT. It specifies CASRPDSTDTQYF.

V gene TRBV11-3 combines with J gene TRBJ1-4; D gene ambiguous. V lost 4 bases and J lost 5, with 11 bases in between. CDR3 size: 14 residues. Germline V CDR1 and CDR2: SGHNT, YENEEA. This CDR3 reads CASSSVAPNEKLFF. CDR3 sequence (DNA): TGTGCCAGCAGCTCGGTGGCGCCGAATGAAAAACTGTTTTTT.

This clone was detected a few times. The chain couples TRBV6-8 to TRBJ2-3; TRBD2 aligns across 12 bases. The CDR3 consists of 19 residues. CDR1 and CDR2 (germline): MNHGY, SAAAGT. The junction had 13 bases not matched to a gene; V was cut back by 0 bases and J by 6 bases. The CDR3 DNA follows: TGTGCCAGCAGTTACTCGGGGCGGTCTAGCGGGGGGGCCTTCGATACGCAGTATTTT. Residues: CASSYSGRSSGGAFDTQYF.

The chain recombines TRBV11-3 with TRBJ2-3; possible D gene TRBD2, 6 bases. Germline loops: CDR1 SGHNT, CDR2 YENEEA. Between the trimmed V and J ends, which lost 2 bases and 0 bases, there was a span of 12 bases. The CDR3 has 16 residues. This chain's CDR3 is CASSLIAGRSTDTQYF. CDR3 DNA: TGTGCCAGCAGCTTAATTGCGGGGAGGAGCACAGATACGCAGTATTTT.

The chain uses TRBV15 and TRBJ1-1; no definite D call. Trimming cost V 1 base and J 2 bases, with 8 bases left between them. CDR3 size: 14 residues. In germline, CDR1 is LNHNV, CDR2 YYDKDF (reference sequence). CDR3 nucleotide sequence: TGTGCCACCAGCAGAGGGCCGGGAAACACTGAAGCTTTCTTT. Its translation is CATSRGPGNTEAFF.

There are many counts of this clone. The chain has TRBV11-3 and TRBJ1-1, with 11 bases identical to TRBD1. With 5 bases clipped from V and 3 bases from J, the junction kept 11 bases outside the gene matches. The CDR3 has 17 residues. The germline gives CDR1 SGHNT, CDR2 YENEEA. CDR3 sequence reads: CASSHGQGATFYTEAFF. The CDR3 DNA sequence: TGTGCCAGCAGCCATGGACAGGGGGCTACCTTTTACACTGAAGCTTTCTTT.

This clone has a handful of counts. The V call is TRBV1, the J call TRBJ2-2. TRBV1 is a pseudogene. This CDR3 comprises 14 residues. CDR3 in amino acids: CASSPGGRPGELFF. CDR3 nucleotides: TGCGCCAGCAGCCCTGGGGGTAGACCCGGGGAGCTGTTTTTT.

The rearrangement uses TRBV19 and TRBJ2-1; 7 positions match TRBD2. This CDR3 spans 15 amino acids. Germline V gene sequence: CDR1 LNHDA, CDR2 SQIVND (reference sequence). Trimming at V came to 7 bases and at J to 0 bases, leaving 6 bases not matched to a gene. The CDR3 region is CASKQAGSSYNEQFF. CDR3 bases: TGTGCCAGTAAGCAAGCGGGGAGCTCCTACAATGAGCAGTTCTTC.

The rearrangement joins TRBV9 to TRBJ2-3; TRBD2 matches at 11 bases. V shed 2 bases, J shed 7 bases, and the junction held 6 bases outside the gene matches. The germline CDR1 and CDR2 sequences are SGDLS and YYNGEE. The CDR3 runs to 15 residues. CDR3 sequence: CASSVSGRAVHTQYF. In nucleotides, the CDR3 is TGTGCCAGCAGCGTTAGCGGGAGGGCCGTGCATACGCAGTATTTT.

The sample holds a few counts of this clone. J is TRBJ1-6 and V is TRBV11-3; 9 positions match TRBD1. This CDR3 is built from 15 residues. Germline values: CDR1 SGHNT, CDR2 YENEEA. Trimming took 6 bases from V and 6 from J; bases not matched to a gene: 6. The CDR3 spells CASSPPGQGNSPLHF. As DNA, the CDR3 is TGTGCCAGCAGTCCTCCGGGACAGGGTAATTCACCCCTCCACTTT. Variable domain in full (rest from reference TRBV11-3 and TRBJ1-6): EAGVVQSPRYKIIEKKQPVAFWCNPISGHNTLYWYLQNLGQGPELLIRYENEEAVDDSQLPKDRFSAERLKGVDSTLKIQPAELGDSAVYLCASSPPGQGNSPLHFGNGTRLTVT.